One TCR beta chain is described in this entry. Its cognate antigen is unknown. The sample comes from a study of Ad26.COV2.S vaccination and SARS-CoV-2 variants. Turning to the study itself: The Ad26.COV2.S arm of the COV1001 trial was where the donor was placed. Each vaccinee took Ad26.COV2.S intramuscularly, once or twice 56 days apart.

Overall study findings and caveats: Vaccine recipients showed a spike-specific TCR breadth that was higher than in placebo recipients.

Treatment described: about 20 received Ad26.COV2.S at low or high dose, single or two shots; about 5 received placebo; per-sample allocation not given. All samples were drawn on day 63, counting from the first vaccine or placebo injection. Sequencing used immunoSEQ multiplex PCR; TCRdb keeps in-frame clones, though not all of them. The repertoire holds more than 300,000 clones, with roughly 91% as singletons. Germline values: CDR1 SGHRS, CDR2 YFSETQ. V gave up 3 bases and J gave up 9 bases; unmatched junction bases: 4. CDR3 length equals 13 residues. The V gene is TRBV5-1, the J gene TRBJ2-1, with TRBD2 identical over 9 bases. The input for sequencing was peripheral blood, taken in a trial of Ad26.COV2.S vaccine versus placebo. The origin of this receptor is a person between 18 and 59 years old who received the Ad26.COV2.S COVID-19 vaccine or a placebo. The CDR3 coding sequence is TGCGCCAGCAGCTGGGGACTAGCTGGTGAGCAGTTCTTC. This gives the protein CASSWGLAGEQFF.